This TCR beta chain was identified during a study of beta chain features in type 1 diabetes (dated 2018 in TCRdb). At the level of the whole study: Mean age, gender distribution, total cell number and subset yield did not differ between patients and healthy donors. The study compared TCRB repertoires of sorted circulating CD4+ T cell subsets between recently diagnosed type 1 diabetes patients and matched healthy donors. Whereas all 30 or so donors provided naive and central memory subsets, regulatory and stem cell-like memory subsets were isolated from just 8 patients and roughly 8 healthy donors. A total of about 110 million sorted cells were examined across all samples, and the number of cells per subset was strongly correlated with RNA yield.

CDR1 MNHEY and CDR2 SVGAGI were looked up in the germline V gene. V and J lose 5 bases and 7 bases, and a span of 12 bases separates them. Inclusive of the bounding cysteine and phenylalanine, the CDR3 is 12 residues long. Only the CDR3 DNA stays, 36 bases, in frame from base 1. The investigation overall reported the following: Because cDNA rather than genomic DNA was sequenced, highly expressing activated cells could have been over-represented, although no difference in activation and CD3 levels was found between groups. Naive, central memory and regulatory TCRB repertoires appeared to be more alike among patients than among healthy donors. At VDJ recombination sites, type 1 diabetes patients had fewer insertions and more deleted nucleotides, which implies abnormalities in thymic rearrangement. Type 1 diabetes patients showed a moderate but significant shortening of TCRB CDR3 length in all four CD4+ subsets. HLA sub-analyses involved small numbers of individuals, so any influence of HLA type on TCRB rearrangement remained unresolved. PCR may preferentially amplify shorter templates, but because patient and control samples were amplified and corrected together, any resulting skew would affect both groups equally.

For this clone: There is no known antigen for this receptor. Within one base of it there is no much larger clone, and no base qualities were kept.

Each donor gave one peripheral blood draw, averaging approximately 110 mL, which was collected into heparinised tubes. A BD FACSAria II was used to sort naive, central memory, regulatory and stem cell-like memory CD4+ T cells with a panel that included CD45RO, CCR7, CD25, CD127, CD95 and CD27. Purity was above 95% for every sorted population. PBMCs were isolated immediately by Lymphoprep density gradient centrifugation and stained directly without culture. To minimize batch effects, samples were stained and sorted in pairs, one healthy donor with one patient per experiment. All of the isolated RNA was reverse transcribed with the High Capacity cDNA Reverse Transcription Kit, so expressed TCRB transcripts were sequenced. Deep immunoSEQ sequencing was performed on naive, central memory and regulatory T cell samples, with an average of roughly 3.3 million total reads per sample. After sorted cells were lysed in RLT buffer, RNA was extracted with DNase-treated RNeasy Micro or Mini kits, with the choice depending on cell number. Each cell subset was processed on its own to prevent cross-contamination, while patient and healthy donor samples were processed together. TCRB sequences were amplified from cDNA with the immunoSEQ multiplex PCR, producing 87-bp fragments spanning the CDR3 region. The amplicons were sequenced using the Illumina HiSeq platform. In the source study's methods: Synthetic template baselines were used to correct PCR bias computationally, reads within Hamming distance 2 were collapsed, and singletons that could not be merged were discarded. Reads were aligned against IMGT so that V, D and J genes, CDR3 length and insertions or deletions at six rearrangement sites could be assigned. Within each subset, clonotype counts were normalized to sorted cell number, after which true diversity and Gini coefficients were computed with the tcR R package. Repertoire sharing was quantified using the overlap coefficient calculated on TCRB nucleotide sequences. As a proxy for the pre-selection repertoire, out-of-frame TCRB sequences from naive cells were analyzed. TCRdb carries this immuneACCESS record with in-frame sequences only. Its versions omit some clonotypes, under half of them owing to an unresolved V gene in the studies checked, with the rest unexplained. From that table come the V and J calls and clone size; the DNA was used to work out D and trimming. For this sample there are some 270,000 clones; roughly 15% appear just once. The top ten clonotypes cover around 0.026% of the sample.

The V and J segments used are TRBV6-5 and TRBJ2-7; the D gene is perhaps TRBD2, on 5 matching bases. Source material: naive CD4+ T cells from blood. This specimen's cell subset or site label, per the study, means: true naive CD4+ T cells. This receptor was taken from a woman aged 35 to 49 in good health. The DNA sequence is given as TGTGCCAGCAGTCGGACGGGGTGGGAGCAGTACTTC. Its protein product is CASSRTGWEQYF.